The 30 T cell receptor beta chains given below trace back to one sample, sequenced in a study of molecular identifiers for immune sequencing clone quantification. TCRdb ran MiXCR on the PCR reads and lists one entry per CDR3 protein. Among approximately 90,000 distinct CDR3 sequences, 21% were seen once, and the ten largest hold roughly 1%. Input material: naive CD8+ T cells from blood, with Jurkat cell RNA spiked in. Subset meaning: FACS-sorted CD8+CD4-CCR7+CD45RA+ naive T cells. These receptors all stem from a human donor in good health. Some libraries in this study had Jurkat cell RNA spiked in.

This clonotype has at least ten counts. This chain joins TRBV12-3 or TRBV12-4 and TRBJ2-3; no clear D. Trimming pared 7 bases from V and 0 bases from J, leaving 11 bases between. This CDR3 contains 14 residues. The chain's CDR3 is CASTPQASTDTQYF. CDR3 DNA: TGTGCCAGCACTCCCCAGGCTAGCACAGATACGCAGTATTTT.

This clonotype came up a few times. The rearrangement uses TRBV21-1 and TRBJ2-3; whether TRBD1, the table's D call, matches the DNA was not checked. TRBV21-1 is a listed pseudogene. There are 16 residues in the CDR3. The CDR3 coding sequence is TGTGCCAGCAGCAGTCGCCAGGGGGTCTCAGCAGATACGCAGTATTTT. Its translation: CASSSRQGVSADTQYF.

V is TRBV19 and J is TRBJ2-7, with D possibly being TRBD1 (6 bases). V was clipped by 5 bases and J by 3 bases, with 11 bases between them. The CDR3 loop spans 13 amino acids. The germline V gene has CDR1 LNHDA and CDR2 SQIVND (reference sequence). The CDR3 DNA sequence: TGTGCCAGTAGTTCGGACAGTCTCTACGAGCAGTACTTC. Protein product: CASSSDSLYEQYF.

The rearrangement links TRBV5-6 to TRBJ2-1; D may correspond to TRBD1 or TRBD2 (5 bases each). This CDR3 region has 16 residues. The V gene's germline CDR1 is SGHDT and CDR2 YYEEEE. V lost 2 bases, J lost 7 bases, and 19 bases lay in between. The CDR3 sequence: CASSFGQADTGNEQFF. CDR3 DNA: TGTGCCAGCAGCTTCGGACAAGCGGATACGGGAAATGAGCAGTTCTTC. The complete variable domain, with remaining parts taken from reference TRBV5-6 and TRBJ2-1, reads DAGVTQSPTHLIKTRGQQVTLRCSPKSGHDTVSWYQQALGQGPQFIFQYYEEEERQRGNFPDRFSGHQFPNYSSELNVNALLLGDSALYLCASSFGQADTGNEQFFGPGTRLTVL.

This clonotype was seen repeatedly, ten times or more. The V call is TRBV6-2 or TRBV6-3, the J call TRBJ2-3; no definite D call. CDR1 MNHEY and CDR2 SVGEGT come from the germline V gene. Trimming stripped 0 bases from V and 2 bases from J, with 6 bases between. The CDR3 is 14 amino acids. This CDR3 reads CASSYSIPTDTQYF. CDR3 nucleotide sequence: TGTGCCAGCAGTTACTCGATCCCCACAGATACGCAGTATTTT.

The table lists this clonotype with a few counts. No conserved phenylalanine or tryptophan is present at the end of the CDR3, so a read error is the likely explanation. The chain couples TRBV29-1 to TRBJ2-3, with unresolved D. Germline CDR1 SQVTM, CDR2 ANQGSEA. This CDR3 has 14 amino acids. The V gene lost 2 bases and the J gene lost 0 bases, with 9 bases spanning the gap. CDR3 protein: CSVEPVRSTDTQYL. CDR3 bases: TGCAGCGTTGAACCAGTCAGGAGCACAGATACGCAGTATCTT.

At least ten counts were recorded for this clonotype. V is TRBV9 and J is TRBJ1-1, with 9 positions matching TRBD1. The CDR3 is 16 residues long. V gave up 0 bases and J gave up 4 bases; unmatched junction bases: 7. The V gene's germline CDR1 is SGDLS and CDR2 YYNGEE. CDR3 sequence (DNA): TGTGCCAGCAGCGTAGCCACAGGGGGCTCGGGCACTGAAGCTTTCTTT. It codes for CASSVATGGSGTEAFF.

This clonotype was observed at least ten times. The rearrangement links TRBV28 to TRBJ2-5; D is ambiguous. The CDR3 consists of 15 residues. Trimming removed 5 bases at V and 0 bases at J, with 13 bases between. CDR1 and CDR2 (germline): MDHEN, SYDVKM. The CDR3 loop reads CASSPDTEYQETQYF. CDR3 sequence (DNA): TGTGCCAGCAGTCCCGACACCGAGTACCAAGAGACCCAGTACTTC.

This clonotype was recorded at least ten times. The chain uses TRBV29-1 and TRBJ1-5, with D possibly matching TRBD1 (5 bases). V was cut by 4 bases and J by 0 bases, with 22 bases left in between. The CDR3 is 18 amino acids. Germline CDR1 SQVTM, CDR2 ANQGSEA. The chain's CDR3 is CSVGGIGTENYSNQPQHF. The CDR3 nucleotides read TGCAGCGTTGGGGGAATCGGGACCGAGAATTATAGCAATCAGCCCCAGCATTTT.

The sample holds many counts of this clonotype. J is TRBJ2-6 and V is TRBV4-3; D not certain. Trimming took off 0 bases at V and 3 bases at J, with 12 bases between the two ends. The CDR3 is 17 residues long. CDR1 and CDR2 (germline): LGHNA, YSLEER. In DNA, the CDR3 is TGCGCCAGCAGCCAAGACCGGTCCTTTTATGGGGCCAACGTCCTGACTTTC. Its translation is CASSQDRSFYGANVLTF.

This clonotype has just one count. This may stem from a read error, because a much larger clone lies one nucleotide away. The chain has TRBV6-1 and TRBJ2-5, with a tentative D call TRBD1 (7 bases). V lost 4 bases and J lost 3, with 15 bases in between. The CDR3 is made up of 15 amino acids. Germline V gene sequence: CDR1 MNHNS, CDR2 SASEGT. CDR3 bases: TGTGCCAGCAGTGGGCGGGACAGTGGGAAAGAGACCCAGTACTTC. It specifies CASSGRDSGKETQYF.

This sequence joins TRBV12-3 or TRBV12-4 and TRBJ1-2; 10 bases align to TRBD1. V shed 10 bases, J shed 1 base, and the junction held 12 bases outside the gene matches. This CDR3 comprises 16 residues. CDR3 sequence reads: CATRDRGIPINYGYTF. CDR3 bases: TGTGCCACAAGGGACAGGGGCATTCCAATTAACTATGGCTACACCTTC.

The sample holds many counts of this clonotype. The chain is built from TRBV4-1 and TRBJ2-7; a possible D gene is TRBD2 (6 bases). V lost 4 bases and J 4 bases, leaving 11 bases between the germline ends. Germline V gives CDR1 MGHRA, CDR2 YSYEKL. This CDR3 has 13 amino acids. CDR3 amino acids: CASSLFAGYEQYF. The DNA for the CDR3 is TGCGCCAGCAGCCTTTTTGCGGGGTACGAGCAGTACTTC.

The rearrangement joins TRBV27 to TRBJ2-5; a possible D gene is TRBD2 (5 bases). V shed 1 base and J shed 1 base, with 10 bases lying between them. This CDR3 has 15 residues. CDR1 MNHEY and CDR2 SMNVEV come from the germline V gene (reference sequence). The CDR3: CASSLFTSGQETQYF. The CDR3 coding sequence is TGTGCCAGCAGTTTATTCACTAGTGGCCAAGAGACCCAGTACTTC.

The chain has TRBV2 and TRBJ2-2; D possibly corresponds to TRBD1 (6 bases). V was cut by 5 bases and J by 0 bases, with 13 bases left in between. Germline-derived CDR1 and CDR2 are SNHLY and FYNNEI. This CDR3 is 16 amino acids long. In DNA, the CDR3 is TGTGCCAGCAGTCCCTCCCGGGACACGAACACCGGGGAGCTGTTTTTT. Translating it yields CASSPSRDTNTGELFF.

This clonotype was recorded at least ten times. The chain employs TRBV15 and TRBJ2-3, with D hard to call. The CDR3 extends over 13 amino acids. Per germline, CDR1 LNHNV and CDR2 YYDKDF (reference sequence). Trimming left V 8 bases short and J 2 bases short, with 11 bases between. CDR3 loop: CATRSLLTDTQYF. CDR3 coding DNA: TGTGCCACCCGGAGCCTCCTCACAGATACGCAGTATTTT. Full variable domain (outside the CDR3, taken from reference TRBV15 and TRBJ2-3): DAMVIQNPRYQVTQFGKPVTLSCSQTLNHNVMYWYQQKSSQAPKLLFHYYDKDFNNEADTPDNFQSRRPNTSFCFLDIRSPGLGDTAMYLCATRSLLTDTQYFGPGTRLTVL.

About this clonotype itself: Just one base apart from a much larger clone, this may be a read error. The rearrangement links TRBV19 to TRBJ2-3; D is perhaps TRBD2 (6 bases). The germline V and J ends were trimmed by 7 bases and 5 bases, with 10 bases remaining between them. CDR1 LNHDA and CDR2 SQIVND come from the germline V gene (reference sequence). The CDR3 sequence is 12 residues long. The CDR3 is CASTVGGDTQYF. DNA for the CDR3: TGTGCCAGTACCGTGGGGGGAGATACGCAGTATTTT.

Ten or more counts support this clonotype. The genes are TRBV4-3 and TRBJ2-7; 7 positions match TRBD1. CDR3 length: 15 residues. J gave up 5 bases and V 3 bases, and 10 bases lay outside the gene matches. Germline lookup yields CDR1 LGHNA and CDR2 YSLEER. The CDR3 coding sequence is TGCGCCAGCAGCCAGACAGACAGGGCGTTTCACGAGCAGTACTTC. Translation gives CASSQTDRAFHEQYF.

Points on this clonotype: A much larger clone lies a single base off, so this may be a read error. As the CDR3 is not closed by the conserved phenylalanine or tryptophan, this likely results from a read error. The chain links TRBV30 to TRBJ2-7, with 8 bases matching TRBD1. CDR1 is GTSNPN, CDR2 SVGIG, per germline (reference sequence). This CDR3 is 13 amino acids long. V was pared by 5 bases and J by 2 bases, with 5 bases of the junction left unmatched. CDR3 DNA sequence: TGTGCCTGGTTCGGGACAGGACCCTACGAGCAGTACTCC. It encodes CAWFGTGPYEQYS.

This clonotype was observed many times. The V and J genes are TRBV5-1 and TRBJ2-7, with D unclear. This CDR3 comprises 14 residues. Trimming took 0 bases from V and 2 from J, leaving 9 bases between them. Germline CDR1 reads SGHRS; CDR2 reads YFSETQ. CDR3 sequence: CASSLVGGAYEQYF. The DNA for the CDR3 is TGCGCCAGCAGCTTGGTTGGCGGCGCCTACGAGCAGTACTTC.

This clonotype was seen only a few times. This chain uses TRBV4-1 with TRBJ1-1; D remains ambiguous. V was pared by 4 bases and J by 2 bases, with 17 bases between. CDR1 and CDR2 (germline): MGHRA, YSYEKL. The CDR3 has 16 amino acids. This CDR3 is CASSPLGQQINTEAFF. The CDR3 DNA reads TGCGCCAGCAGCCCCCTTGGGCAGCAAATAAACACTGAAGCTTTCTTT.

This clonotype was counted a few times. This chain links TRBV27 with TRBJ2-3; TRBD2 matches 12 bases. The CDR3 has 18 amino acids. V gave up 3 bases and J gave up 2 bases; unmatched junction bases: 9. Germline V gene lookup returns CDR1 MNHEY and CDR2 SMNVEV (reference sequence). Written as DNA, the CDR3 is TGTGCCAGCAGTTTCGGGCGGACTAGCGGGACGATCACAGATACGCAGTATTTT. This gives the protein CASSFGRTSGTITDTQYF.

This chain uses TRBV28 with TRBJ2-7; D not resolved. CDR3 length equals 15 residues. Trimming pared 4 bases from V and 3 bases from J, leaving 16 bases between. Germline CDR1 is MDHEN and CDR2 is SYDVKM. CDR3 nucleotides: TGTGCCAGCAGTTCCCGGGTAGCCGGAGACTACGAGCAGTACTTC. Protein: CASSSRVAGDYEQYF. The full variable domain, its missing parts supplied by reference TRBV28 and TRBJ2-7, is DVKVTQSSRYLVKRTGEKVFLECVQDMDHENMFWYRQDPGLGLRLIYFSYDVKMKEKGDIPEGYSVSREKKERFSLILESASTNQTSMYLCASSSRVAGDYEQYFGPGTRLTVT.

Of note for this clonotype: Germline and junction disagree at one end, which may indicate a read error. The chain is built from TRBV6-5 and TRBJ2-4, with TRBD1 identical over 8 bases. This CDR3 spans 16 amino acids. Germline CDR1 and CDR2: MNHEY and SVGAGI. CDR3 DNA: TGTGCCAGCAGTACGCCCTCGACAGGGGACTTAAACATTCAGCACTTC. Translated: CASSTPSTGDLNIQHF.

This clonotype has a handful of counts. This rearrangement joins TRBV7-9 to TRBJ2-1; D is uncertain. Trimming took off 7 bases at V and 3 bases at J, with 13 bases between the two ends. The CDR3 has 14 amino acids. Germline assignment: CDR1 SEHNR and CDR2 FQNEAQ (reference sequence). CDR3 sequence reads: CASTNGRIYNEQFF. The CDR3 region has the DNA TGTGCCAGCACTAACGGGCGGATCTACAATGAGCAGTTCTTC. Full variable domain (outside the CDR3, taken from reference TRBV7-9 and TRBJ2-1): DTGVSQNPRHKITKRGQNVTFRCDPISEHNRLYWYRQTLGQGPEFLTYFQNEAQLEKSRLLSDRFSAERPKGSFSTLEIQRTEQGDSAMYLCASTNGRIYNEQFFGPGTRLTVL.

This clonotype was seen many times. The chain uses TRBV11-2 and TRBJ2-7, with D perhaps matching TRBD1 (6 bases). V was clipped by 5 bases and J by 3 bases, with 14 bases between them. Per germline, CDR1 SGHAT and CDR2 FQNNGV. CDR3 length: 14 residues. The CDR3 coding sequence is TGTGCCAGCAGCCTCAGACAGGTCCGCTACGAGCAGTACTTC. Its translation is CASSLRQVRYEQYF.

The V gene is TRBV4-1, the J gene TRBJ1-6; D not resolved. From germline, CDR1 is MGHRA and CDR2 YSYEKL. V dropped 1 base and J dropped 9 bases, with 13 bases sitting between them. There are 15 residues in the CDR3. The CDR3 DNA reads TGCGCCAGCAGCCAAGGCGCCCAGGTTCTTTCACCCCTCCACTTT. This sequence encodes CASSQGAQVLSPLHF.

This clonotype was recorded at least ten times. The chain carries TRBV21-1 and TRBJ1-4; no DNA check was done on the table's D call, TRBD1. TRBV21-1 is shown as a pseudogene. The CDR3 covers 15 residues. The CDR3 coding sequence is TGTGCCAGCAGCATCAGGACAGCAACTAATGAAAAACTGTTTTTT. Its translation is CASSIRTATNEKLFF.

This clonotype was detected ten times or more. The chain links TRBV13 to TRBJ2-3; TRBD2 aligns across 12 bases. Per the germline V gene, CDR1 is PRHDT and CDR2 is FYEKMQ (reference sequence). The CDR3 runs to 17 residues. Germline trimming cut 4 bases from V and 1 base from J; bases unmatched to any gene: 6. The CDR3 bases are TGTGCCAGCAGCTCCAGGACTAGCGGGATTGGCACAGATACGCAGTATTTT. It encodes CASSSRTSGIGTDTQYF.

V and J are TRBV4-3 and TRBJ1-4; maybe TRBD1 (6 bases). Deletions cut 4 bases from V and 0 bases from J, with 12 bases between. The CDR3 has 16 amino acids. Germline lookup yields CDR1 LGHNA and CDR2 YSLEER. The CDR3 coding sequence is TGCGCCAGCAGCCCTGGGACACACACAACTAATGAAAAACTGTTTTTT. This translates into CASSPGTHTTNEKLFF.